The 32 T cell receptor beta chains below come from one sample, sequenced in a study of cytomegalovirus exposure and HLA in healthy donors (dated 2017 in TCRdb). Library preparation used the immunoSEQ multiplex PCR assay. For the multiplex PCR, a mixture combining 60 forward primers for TCR Vbeta segments and 13 reverse primers for TCR Jbeta segments was used. Imported from immuneACCESS, the table was reduced by TCRdb to in-frame sequences with V and J called. These copies leave out some clones; in studies compared against another copy, an unresolved V gene accounts for under half, and the cause of the remainder is not known. The sample table shows some 130,000 clones, and around 81% are seen once. The top ten clones comprise 0.6% to 0.7% of the sample. The sequenced sample was PBMCs. These receptors all stem from a man between 18 and 29 years old in good health and CMV-seronegative.

V gene TRBV9 combines with J gene TRBJ2-3; a possible D gene is TRBD2 (6 bases). The CDR3 runs to 15 residues. From germline, CDR1 is SGDLS and CDR2 YYNGEE. Trimming shortened V by 0 bases and J by 4 bases, and 12 bases separated the two germline ends. The CDR3 loop is CASSVGGTSADTQYF. The CDR3 DNA sequence: TGTGCCAGCAGCGTAGGGGGGACTTCGGCAGATACGCAGTATTTT.

There are a few counts of this clone. The CDR3 DNA follows: TGTGCCAGCAGCAGATGGCGGGTATATACTGAAGCTTTCTTT. Translating it yields CASSRWRVYTEAFF. The chain couples TRBV6-5 to TRBJ1-1; D is uncertain. Trimming shortened V by 6 bases and J by 5 bases, and 16 bases separated the two germline ends. CDR1 and CDR2 (germline): MNHEY, SVGAGI. This CDR3 is built from 14 residues.

The V gene is TRBV27, the J gene TRBJ2-1; D unresolved. CDR1 is MNHEY, CDR2 SMNVEV, per germline (reference sequence). The V end lost 4 bases, the J end lost 7 bases, and 20 bases lay between the germline ends. This CDR3 is 16 amino acids long. CDR3 amino acids: CASSYRDSPKTNEQFF. The CDR3 bases are TGTGCCAGCAGTTACCGAGACTCACCGAAAACTAATGAGCAGTTCTTC.

The J gene is TRBJ2-6, the V gene TRBV28; D is perhaps TRBD2 (6 bases). The ends were cut back, 3 bases at V and 2 bases at J, with 11 bases in the middle. The CDR3 runs to 16 residues. Germline CDR1 and CDR2: MDHEN and SYDVKM. The CDR3 DNA follows: TGTGCCAGCAGTTTTGCGGGGTCCGCTGGGGCCAACGTCCTGACTTTC. This translates into CASSFAGSAGANVLTF.

CDR3 loop: CASSKGTGDEQYF. The CDR3 DNA reads TGTGCCAGCAGTAAGGGGACAGGGGACGAGCAGTACTTC. This chain uses TRBV25-1 with TRBJ2-7, with 10 positions matching TRBD1. This CDR3 has 13 amino acids. Germline values: CDR1 MGHDK, CDR2 SYGVNS. J lost 5 bases, V lost 5 bases, and 3 bases had no gene match.

This chain joins TRBV2 and TRBJ1-4; 9 nucleotides match TRBD1. There are 16 residues in the CDR3. Trimming cost V 5 bases and J 3 bases; bases outside gene matches: 7. The germline V gene has CDR1 SNHLY and CDR2 FYNNEI. The CDR3 sequence is CASSRITGGSNEKLFF. The CDR3 DNA follows: TGTGCCAGCAGTAGAATAACAGGGGGCTCTAATGAAAAACTGTTTTTT.

The chain employs TRBV27 and TRBJ2-1; 10 bases are a match to TRBD2. CDR3 length: 15 residues. Trimming took 6 bases from V and 9 from J; bases not matched to a gene: 11. Germline values: CDR1 MNHEY, CDR2 SMNVEV (reference sequence). CDR3 sequence reads: CASSSGLAAVSEQFF. The CDR3 nucleotides read TGTGCCAGCAGCTCAGGACTAGCGGCGGTCTCTGAGCAGTTCTTC.

The chain links TRBV29-1 to TRBJ1-2; D unresolved. The CDR3 loop spans 16 amino acids. V shed 2 bases and J shed 1 base, with 17 bases lying between them. Germline lookup yields CDR1 SQVTM and CDR2 ANQGSEA. CDR3 residues: CSVEWNVGGINYGYTF. The CDR3 coding sequence is TGCAGCGTTGAATGGAACGTAGGCGGGATTAACTATGGCTACACCTTC.

V gene TRBV4-3 combines with J gene TRBJ2-1, with D perhaps matching TRBD2 (6 bases). Germline CDR1 LGHNA, CDR2 YSLEER. The CDR3 sequence is 15 residues long. V lost 0 bases to trimming and J lost 9 bases, with 15 bases between them. CDR3 sequence reads: CASSQEGGARGEQFF. In DNA, the CDR3 is TGCGCCAGCAGCCAAGAAGGAGGGGCTCGGGGTGAGCAGTTCTTC.

V and J are TRBV9 and TRBJ2-7, with TRBD2 matching 11 bases. CDR3 length equals 16 residues. V shed 4 bases, J shed 3 bases, and the junction held 9 bases outside the gene matches. CDR1 is SGDLS and CDR2 is YYNGEE in the germline V gene. The CDR3 coding sequence is TGTGCCAGCAGCCCACGAACTAGCGGGGGTATCTACGAGCAGTACTTC. Amino acids: CASSPRTSGGIYEQYF.

The table lists this clone with a few counts. This sequence joins TRBV9 and TRBJ2-1; D is perhaps TRBD1 (5 bases). Trimming took 3 bases from V and 6 from J, leaving 10 bases between them. Germline CDR1 reads SGDLS; CDR2 reads YYNGEE. There are 13 residues in the CDR3. The CDR3 region has the DNA TGTGCCAGCAGCGACCTGGGGCCCAATGAGCAGTTCTTC. Translating gives CASSDLGPNEQFF.

This clone was counted only a few times. J is TRBJ2-7 and V is TRBV28; 8 bases match TRBD1. The CDR3 loop spans 15 amino acids. The trim removed 2 bases at V and 2 bases at J, leaving 5 bases unmatched. CDR1 is MDHEN, CDR2 SYDVKM, per germline. CDR3 protein: CASSLEGTGPYEQYF. In DNA form, the CDR3 reads TGTGCCAGCAGTTTAGAAGGGACAGGCCCCTACGAGCAGTACTTC.

The V call is TRBV5-1, the J call TRBJ2-1; 9 bases map to TRBD1. The germline V gene has CDR1 SGHRS and CDR2 YFSETQ. The CDR3 has 15 residues. J was trimmed by 7 bases and V by 2 bases; bases with no gene match: 7. The CDR3 reads CASSLTGGGTNEQFF. The CDR3 DNA reads as TGCGCCAGCAGCTTAACAGGGGGCGGAACGAATGAGCAGTTCTTC.

The sample holds a few counts of this clone. V is TRBV11-2 and J is TRBJ1-1; D perhaps matches TRBD1 (5 bases). Germline-derived CDR1 and CDR2 are SGHAT and FQNNGV. The CDR3 totals 13 residues. Trimming pared 4 bases from V and 4 bases from J, leaving 10 bases between. CDR3 nucleotides: TGTGCCAGCAGCTCACAGGCTTCCACTGAAGCTTTCTTT. Translating it yields CASSSQASTEAFF.

This clone was counted a single time. The chain recombines TRBV28 with TRBJ1-3; possibly TRBD1 for D (5 bases). The CDR3 sequence is 15 residues long. The V end lost 1 base, the J end lost 1 base, and 8 bases lay between the germline ends. CDR1 is MDHEN and CDR2 is SYDVKM in the germline V gene. The CDR3 is CASSLLGQSGNTIYF. The CDR3 bases are TGTGCCAGCAGTTTATTAGGACAATCTGGAAACACCATATATTTT.

This chain joins TRBV7-2 and TRBJ1-2; tentative D call: TRBD1 (5 bases). Germline V gene sequence: CDR1 SGHTA, CDR2 FQGNSA. V was shortened by 4 bases and J by 0 bases, with 15 bases between the two germline ends. This CDR3 spans 16 amino acids. This CDR3 reads CASSSRGAAANYGYTF. CDR3 DNA sequence: TGTGCCAGCAGCTCCCGTGGGGCCGCGGCTAACTATGGCTACACCTTC.

V and J are TRBV21-1 and TRBJ1-1; the D call TRBD1 from the table was never checked on the DNA. TRBV21-1 is reported as a pseudogene. CDR3 size: 16 residues. As DNA, the CDR3 is TGTGCCAGCAGCAAAGGGGCCAGGCACATGAACACTGAAGCTTTCTTT. Translation gives CASSKGARHMNTEAFF.

This chain joins TRBV10-3 and TRBJ2-2; TRBD1 matches 7 bases. Germline CDR1 ENHRY, CDR2 SYGVKD. The length of the CDR3 is 16 residues. The J segment lost 0 bases and the V segment lost 6 bases, leaving 7 bases of the junction unmatched. CDR3 nucleotides: TGTGCCATCAGATTGACGGGACAGACGAACACCGGGGAGCTGTTTTTT. Its protein product is CAIRLTGQTNTGELFF.

The chain joins TRBV6-5 to TRBJ1-1, with 8 bases fitting TRBD1. After removal of 3 bases from V and 12 bases from J, the junction contained 9 bases not matched to a gene. CDR1 is MNHEY and CDR2 is SVGAGI in the germline V gene. The CDR3 runs to 13 residues. This chain's CDR3 is CASSYSGQGRSFF. DNA of the CDR3: TGTGCCAGCAGTTATTCCGGACAGGGACGGTCTTTCTTT.

The CDR3, as DNA: TGTGCCAGCAGACAAACGCGGGGCGAGCAGTACTTC. Its translation is CASRQTRGEQYF. The chain recombines TRBV6-5 with TRBJ2-7; the D gene is possibly TRBD2 (6 bases). The germline V gene encodes CDR1 MNHEY and CDR2 SVGAGI. Trimming left V 6 bases short and J 6 bases short, with 12 bases between. The CDR3 spans 12 residues.

A note on this clone: Other DNA sequences of this sample code for an identical CDR3. The chain is built from TRBV2 and TRBJ2-5; 12 nucleotides line up with TRBD2. The ends lost 6 bases at V and 5 bases at J; junction bases unmatched: 4. The CDR3 runs 14 residues. CDR1 and CDR2 (germline): SNHLY, FYNNEI. The CDR3 nucleotides are TGTGCCAGCAGGCGGACTAGCGGGGAGGAGACCCAGTACTTC. As protein: CASRRTSGEETQYF.

This chain uses TRBV7-9 with TRBJ2-1; 7 bases are shared with TRBD1. From germline, CDR1 is SEHNR and CDR2 FQNEAQ (reference sequence). The CDR3 length is 16 residues. V dropped 3 bases and J dropped 7; count of bases not matched to a gene: 12. In nucleotides, the CDR3 is TGTGCCAGCAGCTTCCTGGACAGGTTTTCGGGTAATGAGCAGTTCTTC. Translation gives CASSFLDRFSGNEQFF.

The V gene is TRBV2, the J gene TRBJ1-5; D is unclear. Looked up from germline, CDR1 is SNHLY and CDR2 is FYNNEI. Trimming removed 2 bases at V and 13 bases at J, with 9 bases between. The CDR3 spans 11 residues. CDR3 sequence reads: CASSEYSGQHF. The DNA for the CDR3 is TGTGCCAGCAGTGAATATTCGGGTCAGCATTTT.

The chain uses TRBV7-2 and TRBJ2-5; 8 positions match TRBD1. V lost 5 bases, J lost 2 bases, and 10 bases stayed unmatched. CDR1 and CDR2 (germline): SGHTA, FQGNSA. The CDR3 is 16 amino acids. For the CDR3, the DNA is TGTGCCAGCAGCACACCCCTCGGGACAGGACAAGAGACCCAGTACTTC. This encodes CASSTPLGTGQETQYF.

CDR3 loop: CASSLRGNTEAFF. CDR3 nucleotide sequence: TGTGCCAGCAGCCTAAGGGGGAACACTGAAGCTTTCTTT. The V gene is TRBV7-2, the J gene TRBJ1-1, with a weak D call TRBD1 (5 bases). Deletions cut 5 bases from V and 1 base from J, with 8 bases between. CDR1 is SGHTA, CDR2 FQGNSA, per germline. The CDR3 contains 13 residues.

This clone was observed once. J is TRBJ1-1 and V is TRBV9; TRBD1 might be the D (6 bases). Deletions cut 3 bases from V and 1 base from J, with 10 bases between. CDR3 length equals 14 residues. Germline values: CDR1 SGDLS, CDR2 YYNGEE. The CDR3 sequence: CASSASRGNTEAFF. CDR3 nucleotides: TGTGCCAGCAGCGCCAGCAGGGGGAACACTGAAGCTTTCTTT.

The rearrangement links TRBV25-1 to TRBJ2-5; D remains ambiguous. The germline V gene encodes CDR1 MGHDK and CDR2 SYGVNS. The CDR3 has 14 residues. Trimming pared 2 bases from V and 3 bases from J, leaving 10 bases between. The DNA of the CDR3 is TGTGCCAGCAGTGAACCCACTGCAAAAGAGACCCAGTACTTC. Translation: CASSEPTAKETQYF.

The chain links TRBV5-6 to TRBJ2-3, with 7 bases identical to TRBD2. V was clipped by 0 bases and J by 4 bases; unmatched bases: 5. CDR3 length: 15 amino acids. Germline V lookup: CDR1 SGHDT, CDR2 YYEEEE. The CDR3 is CASSLASGVADTQYF. The CDR3 region has the DNA TGTGCCAGCAGCTTGGCCAGCGGGGTGGCAGATACGCAGTATTTT.

This chain links TRBV10-3 with TRBJ1-1; D uncertain. Germline CDR1 ENHRY, CDR2 SYGVKD. The CDR3 spans 13 residues. Trimming took off 10 bases at V and 1 base at J, with 13 bases between the two ends. The CDR3 sequence: CATITDTNTEAFF. CDR3 coding DNA: TGTGCCACCATAACAGATACGAACACTGAAGCTTTCTTT.

This clone was counted a few times. V and J are TRBV10-2 and TRBJ1-2; perhaps TRBD1 as D (5 bases). Germline-derived CDR1 and CDR2 are WSHSY and SAAADI. V was pared by 8 bases and J by 2 bases, with 12 bases between. CDR3 length equals 13 residues. CDR3 sequence: CASSTDPNYGYTF. The CDR3 DNA reads as TGCGCCAGCTCGACAGACCCGAACTATGGCTACACCTTC.

The rearrangement links TRBV5-4 to TRBJ1-1, with 9 bases that match TRBD1. Germline V gives CDR1 SGHNT, CDR2 YYREEE (reference sequence). The CDR3 loop spans 13 amino acids. Trimming at V came to 1 base and at J to 9 bases, leaving 4 bases not matched to a gene. The CDR3 loop reads CASSLKGQGKAFF. The CDR3 nucleotides read TGTGCCAGCAGCTTGAAGGGACAGGGTAAAGCTTTCTTT. Supplemented by reference TRBV5-4 and TRBJ1-1, the full variable domain reads ETGVTQSPTHLIKTRGQQVTLRCSSQSGHNTVSWYQQALGQGPQFIFQYYREEENGRGNFPPRFSGLQFPNYSSELNVNALELDDSALYLCASSLKGQGKAFFGQGTRLTVV.

This chain links TRBV6-5 with TRBJ2-4, with 7 bases aligning to TRBD2. From germline, CDR1 is MNHEY and CDR2 SVGAGI. The CDR3 loop spans 15 amino acids. Trimming removed 2 bases from V and 8 bases from J; junction bases left unmatched: 9. In nucleotides, the CDR3 is TGTGCCAGCAGTTACAGACCCTCCGCGGGAGACATTCAGTACTTC. Protein: CASSYRPSAGDIQYF.